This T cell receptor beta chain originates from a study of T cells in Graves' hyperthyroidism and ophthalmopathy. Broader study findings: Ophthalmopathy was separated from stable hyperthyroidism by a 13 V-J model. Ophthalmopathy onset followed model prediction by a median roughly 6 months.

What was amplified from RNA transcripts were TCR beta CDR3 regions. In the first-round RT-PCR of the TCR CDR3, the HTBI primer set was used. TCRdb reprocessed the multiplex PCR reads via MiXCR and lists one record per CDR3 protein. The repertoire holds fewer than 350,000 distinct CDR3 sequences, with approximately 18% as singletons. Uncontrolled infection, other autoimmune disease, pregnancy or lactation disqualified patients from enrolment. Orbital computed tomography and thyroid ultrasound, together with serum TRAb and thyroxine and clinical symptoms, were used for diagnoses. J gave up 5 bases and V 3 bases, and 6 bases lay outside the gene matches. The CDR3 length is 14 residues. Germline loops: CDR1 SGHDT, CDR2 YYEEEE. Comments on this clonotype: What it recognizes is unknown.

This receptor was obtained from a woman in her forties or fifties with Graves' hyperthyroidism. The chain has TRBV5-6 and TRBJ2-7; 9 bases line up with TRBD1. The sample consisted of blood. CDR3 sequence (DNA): TGTGCCAGCAGCTACGGGACAGGGTCCCACGAGCAGTACTTC. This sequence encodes CASSYGTGSHEQYF.